Listed below are T cell receptor beta chains from one sample, sequenced in a study of naive and memory T cell subsets. TCRdb re-called the UMI-ligation and nested PCR reads with MiXCR, one entry per CDR3 protein. The table lists approximately 140,000 distinct CDR3 sequences, approximately 18% of them singletons. What was sequenced was naive CD8+ T cells from blood. These receptors were taken from a human donor in good health. Each CDR3 is given with its conserved first and last residue. The D gene is left open where the match is weak. Size tells how often a clone was seen (once, few, many) or the class of an expanded clone, and some rows leave it out.

d_gene: TRBD2; abundance: few; j_gene: TRBJ2-5; v_gene: TRBV29-1; CDR3aa: CSVPDHSGRVQETQYF; CDR3nt: TGCAGCGTTCCCGACCATAGCGGGAGGGTTCAAGAGACCCAGTACTTC
d_gene: TRBD2; abundance: many; j_gene: TRBJ2-7; v_gene: TRBV12-3/TRBV12-4; CDR3aa: CASSLGLAGVGEQYF; CDR3nt: TGTGCCAGCAGTTTAGGACTAGCGGGAGTCGGCGAGCAGTACTTC
d_gene: TRBD1; abundance: few; j_gene: TRBJ2-3; v_gene: TRBV4-3; CDR3aa: CASSLTRDRGADTQYF; CDR3nt: TGCGCCAGCAGCCTCACCCGGGACAGGGGGGCAGATACGCAGTATTTT
d_gene: TRBD2; abundance: -; j_gene: TRBJ2-7; v_gene: TRBV20-1; CDR3aa: CSASYAGGPNEQYF; CDR3nt: TGCAGTGCTTCCTATGCGGGAGGGCCAAACGAGCAGTACTTC
d_gene: TRBD1; abundance: few; j_gene: TRBJ2-3; v_gene: TRBV12-5; CDR3aa: CASGLALGQSTDTQYF; CDR3nt: TGTGCTAGTGGTTTGGCCCTGGGACAGAGCACAGATACGCAGTATTTT
d_gene: -; abundance: -; j_gene: TRBJ2-7; v_gene: TRBV7-8; CDR3aa: CASSDRRANEQYF; CDR3nt: TGTGCCAGCAGCGATCGGAGAGCGAACGAGCAGTACTTC
d_gene: -; abundance: -; j_gene: TRBJ1-2; v_gene: TRBV15; CDR3aa: CATSRDKGFYGYTF; CDR3nt: TGTGCCACCAGCAGAGATAAGGGATTCTATGGCTACACCTTC
d_gene: -; abundance: once; j_gene: TRBJ1-1; v_gene: TRBV12-3/TRBV12-4; CDR3aa: CASSPGYSGTEAFF; CDR3nt: TGTGCCAGCAGCCCAGGGTACTCTGGGACTGAAGCTTTCTTT
d_gene: TRBD2; abundance: -; j_gene: TRBJ2-1; v_gene: TRBV5-1; CDR3aa: CASSFGTSGIYNEQFF; CDR3nt: TGCGCCAGCAGTTTCGGGACTAGCGGGATATACAATGAGCAGTTCTTC
d_gene: -; abundance: many; j_gene: TRBJ1-4; v_gene: TRBV6-5; CDR3aa: CASSSRENEKLFF; CDR3nt: TGTGCCAGCAGTTCCCGGGAGAATGAAAAACTGTTTTTT
d_gene: TRBD1; abundance: -; j_gene: TRBJ2-7; v_gene: TRBV7-2; CDR3aa: CASSFGTATYEQYF; CDR3nt: TGTGCCAGCAGCTTTGGGACAGCCACCTACGAGCAGTACTTC
d_gene: -; abundance: -; j_gene: TRBJ2-5; v_gene: TRBV10-3; CDR3aa: CATGDQQETQYF; CDR3nt: TGTGCCACAGGGGACCAGCAAGAGACCCAGTACTTC
d_gene: TRBD1; abundance: -; j_gene: TRBJ2-2; v_gene: TRBV7-8; CDR3aa: CASSLTTGGFGELFF; CDR3nt: TGTGCCAGCAGCTTAACCACAGGGGGCTTTGGGGAGCTGTTTTTT
d_gene: TRBD1; abundance: few; j_gene: TRBJ2-3; v_gene: TRBV6-1; CDR3aa: CASSLFPTTGGTDTQYF; CDR3nt: TGTGCCAGCAGCCTCTTTCCTACGACAGGGGGCACAGATACGCAGTATTTT
d_gene: -; abundance: few; j_gene: TRBJ1-3; v_gene: TRBV6-6; CDR3aa: CASSYTFAGDFSGNTIYF; CDR3nt: TGTGCCAGCAGTTACACGTTCGCGGGGGACTTCTCTGGAAACACCATATATTTT
d_gene: TRBD2; abundance: few; j_gene: TRBJ2-2; v_gene: TRBV5-1; CDR3aa: CASSLAGRANTGELFF; CDR3nt: TGCGCCAGCAGCTTGGCGGGGAGGGCGAACACCGGGGAGCTGTTTTTT
d_gene: -; abundance: -; j_gene: TRBJ2-7; v_gene: TRBV28; CDR3aa: CASNGGYSYEQYF; CDR3nt: TGTGCCAGCAACGGCGGCTACTCCTACGAGCAGTACTTC